This TCR beta chain was documented in a study of identical twins. Study-level findings and limits: A partial confounding effect on zero-insertion analyses could come from invariant MAIT and iNKT cells. Reduced insertions were recorded for abundant cord blood beta clonotypes, with no such pattern in memory repertoires. Models underestimated how often monozygotic twins shared out-of-frame TCR alpha.

Using its own MiXCR run on the 5' RACE reads, TCRdb lists one record per CDR3 protein. This sample yields roughly 570,000 distinct CDR3 sequences, of which 9.6% are seen a single time; around 3.2% belongs to the top ten. V shed 3 bases and J shed 0 bases, with 8 bases lying between them. The length of the CDR3 is 13 residues. Looked up from germline, CDR1 is SQVTM and CDR2 is ANQGSEA. This clonotype was detected ten times or more. Its antigen is still unknown. These data were likewise used in another study, on yellow fever vaccine responses in identical twins. That paper notes: Reportedly, the response of twins' T cells to the vaccine seemed partly convergent, partly personalized.

Sample: PBMCs. The chain has TRBV29-1 and TRBJ1-1; D remains unclear. The receptor comes from a woman younger than 35 in good health. The CDR3 DNA reads as TGCAGCGTTGATAAAGGATTGAACACTGAAGCTTTCTTT. Translating gives CSVDKGLNTEAFF.